This T cell receptor beta chain was sequenced during a study of T cell changes during pregnancy in multiple sclerosis. TCRdb's copy holds only in-frame clones and misses some; the assay was immunoSEQ multiplex PCR. In the table there are under 70,000 clones, over 80% of which are singletons. With 2 bases removed from V and 4 bases from J, the gap between germline ends came to 14 bases. Per the germline V gene, CDR1 is SGHNT and CDR2 is YYREEE (reference sequence). CDR3 length equals 15 residues. Sequences were derived from peripheral blood, sampled in the third trimester of pregnancy. The clonotype comes from a female donor in good health, enrolled as a control in a pregnancy study. The gene calls are TRBV5-4 and TRBJ2-3, with D possibly being TRBD1 (5 bases). CDR3 sequence (DNA): TGTGCCAGCAGCTTTGGGGCGGTGCTGGCAGATACGCAGTATTTT. Residues: CASSFGAVLADTQYF.